These T cell receptor beta chains were read from a single sample in a study of T cell repertoires in cytomegalovirus infection. The antigens for these receptors are not known. In TCRdb, the reads were re-called with MiXCR into one record per CDR3 protein. The sample includes 680,000 or so distinct CDR3 sequences, about 30% of them seen just once. The sequenced sample was cultured PBMCs, obtained from culture after CMV antigen stimulation. These receptors all come from a human donor in good health (CMV status not recorded). Some clones in this sample may be carry-over from other donors' samples. Each CDR3 is given with its conserved first and last residue. Fields, in order: D gene, V gene, J gene, clone size, CDR3 DNA, CDR3 protein. A D gene is named only where the DNA matches it firmly. Clone sizes are given selectively: once, few, many, or a class where the clone is expanded.

>TRBD2|TRBV6-1|TRBJ2-5|few
TGTGCCAGCTTTAGGTGGTCCCGGGGGGACCAAGAGACCCAGTACTTC
CASFRWSRGDQETQYF
>.|TRBV27|TRBJ1-2|once
TGTGCCAGCAGACGGGGAGGGGGAATGACTTTCTTC
CASRRGGGMTFF
>.|TRBV7-2|TRBJ1-2|many
TGTGCCAGCAGCCCGTCAGGGGCTTCTGGTTATGGCTACACCTTC
CASSPSGASGYGYTF
>TRBD2|TRBV7-8|TRBJ2-2|few
TGTGCCAGCAGCAATTGGGGGACTAGGGGGGTCGGGGAGCTGTTTTTT
CASSNWGTRGVGELFF
>.|TRBV20-1|TRBJ2-7|.
TGCAGTGCTGGAGCAGACTCCTACGAGCAGTACTTC
CSAGADSYEQYF
>.|TRBV7-6|TRBJ2-5|.
TGTGCCAGCAGCTATGCCCAGGGGGCGGGAGAGTCGGAGACCCAGTACTTC
CASSYAQGAGESETQYF
>TRBD2|TRBV7-2|TRBJ2-7|.
TGTGCCAGCAGCCGCACCGGGACTAGCGGGACGACCTACGAGCAGTACTTC
CASSRTGTSGTTYEQYF
>TRBD2|TRBV6-6|TRBJ2-1|.
TGTGCCAGCAGCAGCGGGGGGGCCGTCAATGAGCAGTTCTTC
CASSSGGAVNEQFF
>.|TRBV12-3/TRBV12-4|TRBJ2-3|few
TGTGCCAGCAGCCCCGGGGCGGGGCCACGAGGTACAGATACGCAGTATTTT
CASSPGAGPRGTDTQYF
>.|TRBV12-3/TRBV12-4|TRBJ2-7|.
TGTGCCAGCAGTTTAGCTGGACTCCCCTACGAGCAGTACTTC
CASSLAGLPYEQYF
>.|TRBV7-2|TRBJ1-2|many
TGTGCCAGCAGCTTAGGATTGAGTGGGGAGAACTATGGCTACACCTTC
CASSLGLSGENYGYTF
>.|TRBV7-8|TRBJ2-7|.
TGTGCCAGCAGCCCCGCGGTGACGACGACCTACGAGCAGTACTTC
CASSPAVTTTYEQYF
>.|TRBV20-1|TRBJ1-1|.
TGCAGTGCCGCCGGGGGTGCGGGTCGGAAGGAAGCTTTCTTT
CSAAGGAGRKEAFF
>TRBD1|TRBV19|TRBJ1-1|.
TGTGCCAGTAGTATAGCATCGCAGGGGGCGCGGAACACTGAAGCTTTCTTT
CASSIASQGARNTEAFF
>TRBD2|TRBV4-1|TRBJ2-5|.
TGCGCCAGCAGCAAGGGACTAGTAAAAGAGACCCAGTACTTC
CASSKGLVKETQYF
>.|TRBV28|TRBJ1-2|few
TGTGCCAGCAGTCGTCCAGGCTTTTATGGCTACACCTTC
CASSRPGFYGYTF
>.|TRBV12-3/TRBV12-4|TRBJ1-1|.
TGTGCCAGCAGTTTAGGACCCCCGCCGAACACTGAAGCTTTCTTT
CASSLGPPPNTEAFF
>.|TRBV20-1|TRBJ2-1|.
TGCAGTGCTCGACGGACCATCGGTAATTCGCAGTTCTTC
CSARRTIGNSQFF
>.|TRBV19|TRBJ2-2|.
TGTGCCAGCAAATCGTCGCCAGAAGGAACCGGGGAGCTGTTTTTT
CASKSSPEGTGELFF
>TRBD1|TRBV7-2|TRBJ2-7|many
TGTGCCAGCAGCTTAGCGAAGGGGGCCATCTACGAGCAGTACTTC
CASSLAKGAIYEQYF
>.|TRBV20-1|TRBJ1-5|.
TGCAGTGCACCCCCGAGCAGCAATCAGCCCCAGCATTTT
CSAPPSSNQPQHF
>.|TRBV2|TRBJ1-5|.
TGTGCCAGCAGTGGGGATGACAGGAGGGATCAGCCCCAGCATTTT
CASSGDDRRDQPQHF
>TRBD2|TRBV29-1|TRBJ2-7|.
TGCAGCGTTGCTCGTCGGCTAGCGGGAGATAAGGAGCAGTACTTC
CSVARRLAGDKEQYF
>.|TRBV4-1|TRBJ2-7|few
TGCGCCAGCAGCCAAGTTGATAACGCGGATCATTTATACGAGCAGTACTTC
CASSQVDNADHLYEQYF
>.|TRBV11-3|TRBJ1-3|.
TGTGCCAGCAGCTTGGGACCGCCAGACTCTGGAAACACCATATATTTT
CASSLGPPDSGNTIYF
>.|TRBV7-2|TRBJ2-1|.
TGTGCCAGCAGCTCTCTACTAGGTATCTCTGAGCAGTTCTTC
CASSSLLGISEQFF
>.|TRBV4-2|TRBJ2-7|.
TGTGCCAGCAGCCCCGGCGGAGGCTTCGAGCAGTACTTC
CASSPGGGFEQYF
>.|TRBV7-6|TRBJ2-4|.
TGTGCCAGCAGCAGGGAAGACAGGCCTGTACGGTACTTC
CASSREDRPVRYF
>TRBD1|TRBV7-2|TRBJ2-5|few
TGTGCCAGCAGGGTTAACAGGGGGCCCAAAGAGACCCAGTACTTC
CASRVNRGPKETQYF
>.|TRBV15|TRBJ1-1|.
TGTGCCACCAGCACCTACATGAACACTGAAGCTTTCTTT
CATSTYMNTEAFF
>TRBD2|TRBV28|TRBJ2-3|.
TGTGCCAGCAGTGACATTCGGACTAGCGGGACTGCGCAGTATTTT
CASSDIRTSGTAQYF
>.|TRBV7-2|TRBJ2-1|.
TGTGCCAGCAGCTTAATGCTAGAGCAGTTCTTC
CASSLMLEQFF
>TRBD1|TRBV11-2|TRBJ1-5|.
TGTGCCAGCAGCTTAGTGGCAGGGGGTGACCAGCCCCAGCATTTT
CASSLVAGGDQPQHF
>.|TRBV15|TRBJ2-4|.
TGTGCCACCAGCAGAGATCGAAGGAACATTCAGTACTTC
CATSRDRRNIQYF
>TRBD1|TRBV6-2/TRBV6-3|TRBJ2-3|.
TGTGCCAGCAGGGCCGGGACAGGGGTATTAGGAGGTACGCAGTATTTT
CASRAGTGVLGGTQYF
>TRBD2|TRBV7-6|TRBJ2-7|.
TGTGCCAGCAGCCCCCTAGCGGGGGGAATCCACGAGCAGTACTTC
CASSPLAGGIHEQYF
>.|TRBV5-4|TRBJ1-2|few
TGTGCCAGCAGCGCGGACGGGAACTATGGCTACACCTTC
CASSADGNYGYTF
>TRBD2|TRBV6-2/TRBV6-3|TRBJ2-7|.
TGTGCCAGCCGGGGGGAATGGGAGCAGTACTTC
CASRGEWEQYF
>.|TRBV7-6|TRBJ2-5|.
TGTGCCAGCAGCTTAGGGATCGCGGGCAGGGCGGAGACCCAGTACTTC
CASSLGIAGRAETQYF
>.|TRBV7-2|TRBJ2-3|.
TGTGCCAGCAGCTCGTCCCACGGGAGCGATACGCAGTATTTT
CASSSSHGSDTQYF
>.|TRBV20-1|TRBJ1-6|few
TGCAGTGCTAGAGATCGGCTGCTCTATAATTCACCCCTCCACTTT
CSARDRLLYNSPLHF
>.|TRBV20-1|TRBJ2-7|.
TGCAGTGCTAGAGCGCTGCAGGGAAAAGGCGAGCAGTACTTC
CSARALQGKGEQYF
>.|TRBV3-1|TRBJ2-1|.
TGTGCCAGCAGTAAAGGACTGCTCAGCTCCTACAATGAGCAGTTCTTC
CASSKGLLSSYNEQFF
>.|TRBV19|TRBJ2-4|.
TGTGCCAGTAGTATCGGGGGGACAGCGGCCATTCAGTACTTC
CASSIGGTAAIQYF